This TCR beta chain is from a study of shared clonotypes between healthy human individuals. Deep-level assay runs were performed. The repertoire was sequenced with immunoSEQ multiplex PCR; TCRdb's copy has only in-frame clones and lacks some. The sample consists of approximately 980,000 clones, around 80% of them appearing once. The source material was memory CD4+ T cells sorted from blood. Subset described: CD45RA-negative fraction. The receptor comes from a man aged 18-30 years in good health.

CDR3 region: CASSARDYNSPLHF. The CDR3 bases are TGTGCCAGCAGTGCCAGGGATTATAATTCACCCCTCCACTTT. V is TRBV6-1 and J is TRBJ1-6; D is possibly TRBD1 (5 bases). The V gene's germline CDR1 is MNHNS and CDR2 SASEGT. This CDR3 contains 14 residues. V was shortened by 4 bases and J by 4 bases, with 8 bases between the two germline ends.